This T cell receptor beta chain originates from a study of cytomegalovirus exposure and HLA in healthy donors. Looking at the study overall: T cells numbering around 190 million yielded 117 million unique TCR beta sequences in an earlier analysis. General study findings and limits: TCR sequences were mostly rare, though some public TCRs occurred in many donors.

Turning to this clone: Its antigen is still unknown.

The PCR ran on 60 Vbeta and 13 Jbeta primers. The assay was immunoSEQ multiplex PCR, and TCRdb's table has in-frame clones only and misses some. The repertoire has 98,000 or so clones, around 76% of them found once; the top ten carry roughly 8%. Germline CDR1 is SEHNR and CDR2 is FQNEAQ (reference sequence). V shed 2 bases, J shed 9 bases, and the junction held 14 bases outside the gene matches. CDR3 length: 18 amino acids. The J gene is TRBJ2-1, the V gene TRBV7-9; TRBD2 agrees at 12 bases. The clonotype comes from a human donor in good health. Material for sequencing was PBMCs. This chain's CDR3 is CASSLPPRLAGARGEQFF. DNA of the CDR3: TGTGCCAGCAGCTTACCCCCAAGACTAGCGGGGGCCCGGGGTGAGCAGTTCTTC.